Described below is a single T cell receptor (beta chain) sequence and its context. Its antigen is currently unknown. This record comes from a study of response to subunit inactivated influenza vaccine. General study points: Each seasonal influenza vaccination, the authors suggested, recruits few new T cells.

TCRdb redid the calling of the RT-PCR reads with MiXCR, one entry per CDR3 protein. The profile covers about 800,000 distinct CDR3 sequences, with 20% to 25% appearing a single time and approximately 10% taken by the ten largest. The V gene's germline CDR1 is MNHEY and CDR2 SVGEGT. V lost 0 bases, J lost 2 bases, and 6 bases lay in between. This CDR3 has 14 residues. This chain uses TRBV6-2 or TRBV6-3 with TRBJ2-3; D is uncertain. Specimen: PBMCs from blood, collected 5 to 6 days after vaccination. This receptor was taken from a man aged 50 or older who received an inactivated influenza vaccine. The CDR3 sequence: CASSYSGLTDTQYF. The CDR3 DNA follows: TGTGCCAGCAGTTACTCGGGTCTCACAGATACGCAGTATTTT.